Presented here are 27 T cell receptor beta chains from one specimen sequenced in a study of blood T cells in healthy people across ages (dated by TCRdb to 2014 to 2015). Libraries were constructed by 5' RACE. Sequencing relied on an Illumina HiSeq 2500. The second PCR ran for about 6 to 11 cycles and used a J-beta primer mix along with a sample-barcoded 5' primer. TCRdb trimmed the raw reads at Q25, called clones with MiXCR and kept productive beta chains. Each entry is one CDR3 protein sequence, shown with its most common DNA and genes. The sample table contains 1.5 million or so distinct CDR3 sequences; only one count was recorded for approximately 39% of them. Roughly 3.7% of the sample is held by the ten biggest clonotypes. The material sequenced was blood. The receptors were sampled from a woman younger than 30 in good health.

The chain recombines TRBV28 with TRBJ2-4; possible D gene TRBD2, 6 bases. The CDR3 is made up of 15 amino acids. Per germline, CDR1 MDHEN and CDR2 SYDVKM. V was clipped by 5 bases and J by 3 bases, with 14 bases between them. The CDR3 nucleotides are TGTGCCAGCAGTCCCCGGACTACAGGCAAAAACATTCAGTACTTC. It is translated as CASSPRTTGKNIQYF.

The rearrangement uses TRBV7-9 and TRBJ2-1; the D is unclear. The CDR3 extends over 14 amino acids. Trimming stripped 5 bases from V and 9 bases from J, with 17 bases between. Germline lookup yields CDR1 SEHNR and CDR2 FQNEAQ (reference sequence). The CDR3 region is CASSATKRPTEQFF. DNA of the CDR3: TGTGCCAGCAGCGCTACCAAGCGCCCTACTGAGCAGTTCTTC.

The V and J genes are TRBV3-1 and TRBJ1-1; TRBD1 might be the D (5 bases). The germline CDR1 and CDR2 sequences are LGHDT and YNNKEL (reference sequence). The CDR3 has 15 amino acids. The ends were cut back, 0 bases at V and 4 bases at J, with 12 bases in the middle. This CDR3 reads CASSQDRGEGTEAFF. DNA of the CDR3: TGTGCCAGCAGCCAAGATCGGGGGGAGGGCACTGAAGCTTTCTTT.

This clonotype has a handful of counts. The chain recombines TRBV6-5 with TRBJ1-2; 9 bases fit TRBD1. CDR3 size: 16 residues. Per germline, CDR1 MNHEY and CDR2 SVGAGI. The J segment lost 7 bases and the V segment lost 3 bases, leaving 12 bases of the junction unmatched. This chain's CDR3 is CASSYLPHGTGSGYTF. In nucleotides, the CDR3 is TGTGCCAGCAGTTATCTCCCTCACGGGACAGGGAGTGGCTACACCTTC.

The CDR3 nucleotides read TGTGCCAGCAGCTTACATGAGGACACGTGGGGGACCCAGTACTTC. This gives the protein CASSLHEDTWGTQYF. This chain connects TRBV7-9 to TRBJ2-5; D might be TRBD1 (5 bases). V was pared by 2 bases and J by 7 bases, with 17 bases between. Germline V gene data show CDR1 as SEHNR and CDR2 as FQNEAQ (reference sequence). CDR3 size: 15 residues.

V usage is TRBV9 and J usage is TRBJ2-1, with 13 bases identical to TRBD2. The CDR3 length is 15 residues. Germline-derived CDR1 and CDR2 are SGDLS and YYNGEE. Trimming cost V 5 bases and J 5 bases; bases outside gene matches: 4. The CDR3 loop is CASSRTSGGHNEQFF. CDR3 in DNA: TGTGCCAGCAGTCGGACTAGCGGGGGTCACAATGAGCAGTTCTTC.

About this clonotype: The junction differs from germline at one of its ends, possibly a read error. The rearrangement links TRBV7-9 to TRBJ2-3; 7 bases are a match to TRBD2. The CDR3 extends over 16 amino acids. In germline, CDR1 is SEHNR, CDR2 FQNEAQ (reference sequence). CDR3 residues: CASSVGLTSSTDAQYF. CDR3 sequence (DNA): TGTGCCAGCAGCGTGGGACTAACTTCTAGCACAGATGCGCAGTATTTT.

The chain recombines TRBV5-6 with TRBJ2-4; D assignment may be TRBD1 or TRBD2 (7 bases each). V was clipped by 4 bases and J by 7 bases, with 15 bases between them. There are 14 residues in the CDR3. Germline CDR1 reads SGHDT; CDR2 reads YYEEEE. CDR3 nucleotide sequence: TGTGCCAGCAGCCCCCCAGGGGGAGGGAACATTCAGTACTTC. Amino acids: CASSPPGGGNIQYF.

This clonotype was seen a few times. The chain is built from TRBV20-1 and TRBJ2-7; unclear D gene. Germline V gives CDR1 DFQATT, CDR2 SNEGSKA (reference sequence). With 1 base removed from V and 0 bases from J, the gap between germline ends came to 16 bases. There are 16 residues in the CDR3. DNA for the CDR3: TGCAGTGCTAGAGGCCGTATGAAGACCGCCTCCTACGAGCAGTACTTC. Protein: CSARGRMKTASYEQYF.

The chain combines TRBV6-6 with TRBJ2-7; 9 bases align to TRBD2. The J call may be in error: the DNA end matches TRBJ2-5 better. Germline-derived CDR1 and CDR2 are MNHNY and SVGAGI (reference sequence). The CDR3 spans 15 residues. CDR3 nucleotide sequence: TGTGCCAGCAGTTACGGGCTAGCGGGAAGGGAGACCCAGTACTTC. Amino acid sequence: CASSYGLAGRETQYF.

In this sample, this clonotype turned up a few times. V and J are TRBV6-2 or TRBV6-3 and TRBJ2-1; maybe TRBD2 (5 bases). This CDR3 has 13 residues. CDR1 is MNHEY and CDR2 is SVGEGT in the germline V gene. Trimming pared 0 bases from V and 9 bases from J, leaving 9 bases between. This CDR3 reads CASSYSGSGEQFF. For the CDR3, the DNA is TGTGCCAGCAGTTACTCTGGGAGCGGTGAGCAGTTCTTC.

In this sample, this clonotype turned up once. The CDR3 DNA sequence: TGTGCCATCAGGCCTGGGACAGGGACAACTCATAGTAACGATCAGCCCCAGCATTTT. It specifies CAIRPGTGTTHSNDQPQHF. The V and J genes are TRBV10-3 and TRBJ1-5; 9 bases map to TRBD1. Germline CDR1 ENHRY, CDR2 SYGVKD. Unmatched junction bases numbered 20, after V lost 6 bases and J lost 5 bases. The CDR3 runs to 19 residues.

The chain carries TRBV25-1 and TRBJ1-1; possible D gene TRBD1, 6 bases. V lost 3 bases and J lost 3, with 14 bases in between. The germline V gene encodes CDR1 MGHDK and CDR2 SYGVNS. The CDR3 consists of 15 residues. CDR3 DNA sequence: TGTGCCAGCAGTGACCCGACAGGTGGTGACACTGAAGCTTTCTTT. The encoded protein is CASSDPTGGDTEAFF.

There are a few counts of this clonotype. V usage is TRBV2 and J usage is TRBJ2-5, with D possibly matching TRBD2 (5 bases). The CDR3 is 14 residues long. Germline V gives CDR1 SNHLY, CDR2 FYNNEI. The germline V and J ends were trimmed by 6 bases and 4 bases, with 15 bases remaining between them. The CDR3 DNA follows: TGTGCCAGCAGCCCCGAGGCTAGCCCAGAGACCCAGTACTTC. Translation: CASSPEASPETQYF. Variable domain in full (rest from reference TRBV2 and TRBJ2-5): EPEVTQTPSHQVTQMGQEVILRCVPISNHLYFYWYRQILGQKVEFLVSFYNNEISEKSEIFDDQFSVERPDGSNFTLKIRSTKLEDSAMYFCASSPEASPETQYFGPGTRLLVL.

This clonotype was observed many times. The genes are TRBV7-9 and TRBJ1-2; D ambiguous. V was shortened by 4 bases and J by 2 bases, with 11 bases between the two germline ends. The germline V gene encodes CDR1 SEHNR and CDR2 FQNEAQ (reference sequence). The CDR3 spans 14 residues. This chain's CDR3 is CASSSTEQNYGYTF. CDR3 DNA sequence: TGTGCCAGCAGCTCCACGGAACAGAACTATGGCTACACCTTC.

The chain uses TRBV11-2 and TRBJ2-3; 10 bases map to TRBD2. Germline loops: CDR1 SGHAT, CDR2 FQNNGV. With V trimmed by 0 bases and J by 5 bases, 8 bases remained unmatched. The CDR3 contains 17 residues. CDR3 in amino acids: CASSLDRTGTSVDTQYF. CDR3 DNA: TGTGCCAGCAGCTTAGACCGGACCGGGACTAGCGTAGATACGCAGTATTTT.

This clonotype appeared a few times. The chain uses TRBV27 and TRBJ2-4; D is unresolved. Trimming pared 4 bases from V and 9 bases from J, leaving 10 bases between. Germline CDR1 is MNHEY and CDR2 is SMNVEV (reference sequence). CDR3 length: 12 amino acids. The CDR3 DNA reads TGTGCCAGCAGTTCCGCCGCCAGCATTCAGTACTTC. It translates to CASSSAASIQYF.

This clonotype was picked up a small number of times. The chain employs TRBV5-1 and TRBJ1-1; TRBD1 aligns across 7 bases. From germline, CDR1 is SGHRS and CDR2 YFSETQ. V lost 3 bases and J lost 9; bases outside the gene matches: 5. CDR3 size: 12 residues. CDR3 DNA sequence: TGCGCCAGCAGCTCCGAGGGACAGAAAGCTTTCTTT. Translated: CASSSEGQKAFF.

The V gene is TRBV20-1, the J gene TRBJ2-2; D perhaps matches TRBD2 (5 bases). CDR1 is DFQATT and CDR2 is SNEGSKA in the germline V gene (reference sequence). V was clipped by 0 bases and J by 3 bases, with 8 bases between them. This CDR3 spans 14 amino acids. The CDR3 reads CSARDLDYTGELFF. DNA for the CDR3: TGCAGTGCTAGAGACCTGGACTACACCGGGGAGCTGTTTTTT.

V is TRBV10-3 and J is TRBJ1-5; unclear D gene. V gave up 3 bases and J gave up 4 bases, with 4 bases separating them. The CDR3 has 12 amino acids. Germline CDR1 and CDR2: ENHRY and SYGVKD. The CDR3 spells CAISEGNQPQHF. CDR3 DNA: TGTGCCATCAGTGAAGGGAATCAGCCCCAGCATTTT.

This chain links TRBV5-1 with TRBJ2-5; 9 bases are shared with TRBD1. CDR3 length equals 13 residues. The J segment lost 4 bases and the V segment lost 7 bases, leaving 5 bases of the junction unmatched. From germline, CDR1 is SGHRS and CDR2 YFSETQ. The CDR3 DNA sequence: TGCGCCAGCGCCGGGACAGGGATAGAGACCCAGTACTTC. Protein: CASAGTGIETQYF.

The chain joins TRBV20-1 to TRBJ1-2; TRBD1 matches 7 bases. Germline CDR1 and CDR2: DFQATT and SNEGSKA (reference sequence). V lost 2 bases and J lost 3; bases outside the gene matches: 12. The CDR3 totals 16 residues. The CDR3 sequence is CSARSRQGWYDYGYTF. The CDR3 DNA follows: TGCAGTGCTAGATCCAGACAGGGCTGGTACGACTATGGCTACACCTTC.

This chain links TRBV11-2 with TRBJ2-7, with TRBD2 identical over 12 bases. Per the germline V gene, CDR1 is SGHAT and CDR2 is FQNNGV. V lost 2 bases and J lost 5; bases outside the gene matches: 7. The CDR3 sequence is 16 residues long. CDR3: CASSLSRTSGTHEQYF. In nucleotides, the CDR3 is TGTGCCAGCAGCTTAAGCAGGACTAGCGGGACTCACGAGCAGTACTTC. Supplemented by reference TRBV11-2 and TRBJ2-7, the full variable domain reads EAGVAQSPRYKIIEKRQSVAFWCNPISGHATLYWYQQILGQGPKLLIQFQNNGVVDDSQLPKDRFSAERLKGVDSTLKIQPAKLEDSAVYLCASSLSRTSGTHEQYFGPGTRLTVT.

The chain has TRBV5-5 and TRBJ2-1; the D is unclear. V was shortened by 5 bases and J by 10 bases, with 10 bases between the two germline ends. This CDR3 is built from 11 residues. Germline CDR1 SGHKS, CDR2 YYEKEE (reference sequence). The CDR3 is CASRLSREQFF. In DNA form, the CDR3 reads TGTGCCAGCAGGTTGTCTAGGGAGCAGTTCTTC.

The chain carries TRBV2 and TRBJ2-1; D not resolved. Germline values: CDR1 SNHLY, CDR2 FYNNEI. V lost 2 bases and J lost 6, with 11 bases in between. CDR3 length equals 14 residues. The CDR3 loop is CASSEFLRVNEQFF. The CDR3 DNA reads TGTGCCAGCAGTGAATTTTTACGGGTCAATGAGCAGTTCTTC.

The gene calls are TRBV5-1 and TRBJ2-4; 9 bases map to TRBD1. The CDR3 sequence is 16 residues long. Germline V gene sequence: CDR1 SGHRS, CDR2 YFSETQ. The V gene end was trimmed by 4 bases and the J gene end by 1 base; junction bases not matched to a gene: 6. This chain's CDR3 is CASSKPGQGAKNIQYF. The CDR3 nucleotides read TGCGCCAGCAGCAAGCCGGGACAGGGTGCCAAAAACATTCAGTACTTC.

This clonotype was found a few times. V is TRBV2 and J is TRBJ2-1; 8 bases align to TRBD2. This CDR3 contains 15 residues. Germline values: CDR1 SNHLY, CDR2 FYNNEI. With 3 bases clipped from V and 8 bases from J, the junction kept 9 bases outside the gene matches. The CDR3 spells CASSDTGGAVHEQFF. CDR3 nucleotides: TGTGCCAGCAGTGACACCGGGGGGGCCGTCCATGAGCAGTTCTTC.